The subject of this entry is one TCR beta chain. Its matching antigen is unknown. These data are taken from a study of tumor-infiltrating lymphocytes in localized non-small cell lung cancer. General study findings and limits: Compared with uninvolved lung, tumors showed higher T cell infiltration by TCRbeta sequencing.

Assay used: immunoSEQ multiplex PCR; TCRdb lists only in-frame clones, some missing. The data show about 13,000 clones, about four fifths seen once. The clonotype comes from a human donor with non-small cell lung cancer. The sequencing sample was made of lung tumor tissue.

CDR3 loop: CASSLVGRNQPQHF. DNA for the CDR3: TGTGCCAGCAGCTTAGTGGGCAGGAATCAGCCCCAGCATTTT. J is TRBJ1-5 and V is TRBV11-2; D is ambiguous. Between the trimmed V and J ends, which lost 1 base and 4 bases, there was a span of 8 bases. The germline gives CDR1 SGHAT, CDR2 FQNNGV. The CDR3 is 14 amino acids.